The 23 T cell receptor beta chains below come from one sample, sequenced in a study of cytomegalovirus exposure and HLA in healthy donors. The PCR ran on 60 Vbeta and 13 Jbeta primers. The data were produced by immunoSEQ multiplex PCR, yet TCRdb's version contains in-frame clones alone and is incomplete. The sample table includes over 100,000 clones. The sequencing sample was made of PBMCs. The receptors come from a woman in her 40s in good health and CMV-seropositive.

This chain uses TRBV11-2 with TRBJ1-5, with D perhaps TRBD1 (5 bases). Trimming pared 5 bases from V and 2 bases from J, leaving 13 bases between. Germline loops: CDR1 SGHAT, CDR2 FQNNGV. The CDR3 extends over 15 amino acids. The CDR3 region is CASSRGEVGNQPQHF. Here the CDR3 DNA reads TGTGCCAGCAGCCGAGGGGAGGTTGGCAATCAGCCCCAGCATTTT.

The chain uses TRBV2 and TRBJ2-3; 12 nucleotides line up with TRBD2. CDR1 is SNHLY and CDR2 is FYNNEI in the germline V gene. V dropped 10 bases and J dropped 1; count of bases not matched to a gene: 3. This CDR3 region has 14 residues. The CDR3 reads CATASGRGTDTQYF. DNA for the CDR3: TGTGCCACCGCTAGCGGGAGGGGCACAGATACGCAGTATTTT.

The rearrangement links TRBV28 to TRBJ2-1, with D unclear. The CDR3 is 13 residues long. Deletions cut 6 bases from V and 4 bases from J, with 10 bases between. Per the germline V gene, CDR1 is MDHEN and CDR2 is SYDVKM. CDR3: CASSQEMYNEQFF. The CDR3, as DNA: TGTGCCAGCAGCCAGGAAATGTACAATGAGCAGTTCTTC.

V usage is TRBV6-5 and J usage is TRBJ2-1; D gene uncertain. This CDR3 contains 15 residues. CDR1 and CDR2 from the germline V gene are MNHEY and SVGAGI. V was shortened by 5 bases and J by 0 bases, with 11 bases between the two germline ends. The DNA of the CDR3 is TGTGCCAGCAGTCTTCGACAAATCTCCTACAATGAGCAGTTCTTC. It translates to CASSLRQISYNEQFF.

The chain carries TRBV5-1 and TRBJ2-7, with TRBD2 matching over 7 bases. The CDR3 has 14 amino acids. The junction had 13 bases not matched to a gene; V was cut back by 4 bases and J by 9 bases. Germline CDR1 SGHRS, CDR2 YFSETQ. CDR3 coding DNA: TGCGCCAGCAGCCGTCAGCGGGATGATTCGGGGCAGTACTTC. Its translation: CASSRQRDDSGQYF.

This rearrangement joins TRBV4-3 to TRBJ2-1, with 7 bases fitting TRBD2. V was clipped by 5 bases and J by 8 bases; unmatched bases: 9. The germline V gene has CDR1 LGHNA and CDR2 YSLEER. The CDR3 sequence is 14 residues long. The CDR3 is CASSRSGTGDEQFF. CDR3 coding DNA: TGCGCCAGCAGCAGAAGCGGGACTGGCGATGAGCAGTTCTTC.

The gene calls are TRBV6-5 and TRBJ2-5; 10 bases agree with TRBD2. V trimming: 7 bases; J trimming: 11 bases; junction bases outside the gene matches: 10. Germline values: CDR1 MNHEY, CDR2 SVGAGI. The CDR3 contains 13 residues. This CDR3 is CASMLAGVGEQYF. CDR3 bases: TGTGCCAGCATGCTAGCGGGAGTGGGGGAGCAGTACTTC.

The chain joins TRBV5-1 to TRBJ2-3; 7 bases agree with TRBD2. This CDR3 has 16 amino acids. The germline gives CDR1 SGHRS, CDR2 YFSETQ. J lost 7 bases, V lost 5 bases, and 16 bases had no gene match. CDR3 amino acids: CASSSGLVRPPNTQYF. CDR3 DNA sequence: TGCGCCAGCAGTTCCGGACTAGTGCGGCCCCCGAATACGCAGTATTTT.

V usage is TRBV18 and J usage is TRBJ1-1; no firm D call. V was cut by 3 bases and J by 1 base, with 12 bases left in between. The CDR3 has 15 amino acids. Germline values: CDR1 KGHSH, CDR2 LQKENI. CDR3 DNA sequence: TGTGCCAGCTCACCGTCGGGGTACCAGAACACTGAAGCTTTCTTT. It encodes CASSPSGYQNTEAFF.

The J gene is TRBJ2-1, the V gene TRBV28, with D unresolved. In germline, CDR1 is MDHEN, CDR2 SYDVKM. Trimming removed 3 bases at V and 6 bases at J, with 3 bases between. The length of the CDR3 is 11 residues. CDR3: CASSLANEQFF. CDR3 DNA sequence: TGTGCCAGCAGTTTGGCCAATGAGCAGTTCTTC.

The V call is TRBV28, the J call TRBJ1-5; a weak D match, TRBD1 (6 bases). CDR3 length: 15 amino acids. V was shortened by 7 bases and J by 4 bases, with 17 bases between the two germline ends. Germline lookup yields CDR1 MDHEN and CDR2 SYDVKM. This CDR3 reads CASTTPRGANQPQHF. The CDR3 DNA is TGTGCCAGCACCACACCCCGGGGGGCTAATCAGCCCCAGCATTTT.

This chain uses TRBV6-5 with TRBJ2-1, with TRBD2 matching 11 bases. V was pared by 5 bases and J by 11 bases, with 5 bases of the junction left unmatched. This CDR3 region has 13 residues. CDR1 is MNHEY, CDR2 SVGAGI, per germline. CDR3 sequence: CASSPGLAAQQFF. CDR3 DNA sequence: TGTGCCAGCAGTCCGGGACTAGCGGCCCAGCAGTTCTTC.

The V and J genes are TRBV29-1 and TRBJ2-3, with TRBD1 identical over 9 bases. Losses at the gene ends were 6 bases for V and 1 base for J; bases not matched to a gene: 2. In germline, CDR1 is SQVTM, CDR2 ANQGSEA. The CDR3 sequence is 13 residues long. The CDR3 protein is CSVGQGGTDTQYF. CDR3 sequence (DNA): TGCAGCGTGGGACAGGGCGGCACAGATACGCAGTATTTT.

The CDR3 nucleotides read TGTGCCAGCAGCGCGGGAGGGCGGGAGTGGACCTACGAGCAGTACTTC. Translating gives CASSAGGREWTYEQYF. The V and J genes are TRBV9 and TRBJ2-7; 8 nucleotides align to TRBD2. From germline, CDR1 is SGDLS and CDR2 YYNGEE. CDR3 length equals 16 residues. J was trimmed by 2 bases and V by 3 bases; bases with no gene match: 10.

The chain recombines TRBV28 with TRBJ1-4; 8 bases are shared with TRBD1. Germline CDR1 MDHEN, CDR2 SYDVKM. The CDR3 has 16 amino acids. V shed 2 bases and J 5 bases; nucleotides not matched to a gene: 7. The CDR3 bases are TGTGCCAGCAGTTTAGGCCGGGACAGGACGAATGAAAAACTGTTTTTT. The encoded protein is CASSLGRDRTNEKLFF.

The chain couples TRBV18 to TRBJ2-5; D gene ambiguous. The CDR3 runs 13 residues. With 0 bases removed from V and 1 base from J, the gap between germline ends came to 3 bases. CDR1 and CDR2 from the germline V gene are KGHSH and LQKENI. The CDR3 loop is CASSPPSQETQYF. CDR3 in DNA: TGTGCCAGCTCACCACCCAGCCAAGAGACCCAGTACTTC.

Here the CDR3 reads CASSLGGRAQGTDTQYF. The CDR3 region has the DNA TGTGCCAGCAGCTTAGGCGGGAGGGCCCAGGGCACAGATACGCAGTATTTT. The chain uses TRBV11-3 and TRBJ2-3, with 9 bases matching TRBD2. This CDR3 has 17 amino acids. Germline-derived CDR1 and CDR2 are SGHNT and YENEEA. V trimming: 1 base; J trimming: 1 base; junction bases outside the gene matches: 6.

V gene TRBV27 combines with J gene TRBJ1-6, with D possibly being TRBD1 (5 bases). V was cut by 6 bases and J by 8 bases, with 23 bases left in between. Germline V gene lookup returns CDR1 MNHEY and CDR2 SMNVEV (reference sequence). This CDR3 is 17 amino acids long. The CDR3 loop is CASRGAGWGGIDSPLHF. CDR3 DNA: TGTGCCAGCAGAGGGGCCGGGTGGGGTGGGATTGATTCACCCCTCCACTTT.

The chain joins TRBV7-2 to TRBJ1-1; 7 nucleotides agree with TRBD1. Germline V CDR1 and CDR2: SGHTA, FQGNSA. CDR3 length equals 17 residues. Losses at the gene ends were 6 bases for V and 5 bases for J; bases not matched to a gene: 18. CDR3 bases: TGTGCCAGCAGTAGGGACAGCTCTCTAAGATTACGTACTGAAGCTTTCTTT. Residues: CASSRDSSLRLRTEAFF.

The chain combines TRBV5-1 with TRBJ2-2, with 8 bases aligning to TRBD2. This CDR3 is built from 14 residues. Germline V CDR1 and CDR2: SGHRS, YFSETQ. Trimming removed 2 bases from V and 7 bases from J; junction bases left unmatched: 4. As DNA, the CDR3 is TGCGCCAGCAGCTTCCAGGCGGGGGGCGGGGAGCTGTTTTTT. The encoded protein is CASSFQAGGGELFF.

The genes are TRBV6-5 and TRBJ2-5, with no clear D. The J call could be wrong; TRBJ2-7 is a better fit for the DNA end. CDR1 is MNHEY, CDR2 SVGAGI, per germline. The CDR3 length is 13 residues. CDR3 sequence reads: CASSYSRSYEQYF. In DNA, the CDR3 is TGTGCCAGCAGTTACTCGCGATCCTACGAGCAGTACTTC.

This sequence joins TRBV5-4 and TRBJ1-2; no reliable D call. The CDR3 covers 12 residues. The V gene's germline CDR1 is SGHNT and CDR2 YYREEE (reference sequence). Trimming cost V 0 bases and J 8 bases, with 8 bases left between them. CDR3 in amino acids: CASSLVSLGYTF. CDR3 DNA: TGTGCCAGCAGCTTGGTCAGTCTCGGCTACACCTTC.

The CDR3 reads CASSLGGGGYEQYF. The CDR3 DNA follows: TGTGCCAGCAGCTTGGGTGGGGGGGGCTACGAGCAGTACTTC. The V gene is TRBV5-6, the J gene TRBJ2-7, with 7 positions matching TRBD2. Germline V CDR1 and CDR2: SGHDT, YYEEEE. V dropped 0 bases and J dropped 3; count of bases not matched to a gene: 3. CDR3 length equals 14 residues.